This T cell receptor beta chain emerged from a study of spatial heterogeneity in lung cancer. Study-wide results and caveats: The number of expanded tumor alpha and beta chains correlated with mutation number.

By sample fraction, this clonotype is medium-sized. No antigen is known for it. TCRdb used MiXCR to reprocess the 5' RACE reads, holding one entry per CDR3 protein. The table has approximately 11,000 distinct CDR3 sequences, roughly 15% seen once; the top ten hold 15%. Trimming left V 4 bases short and J 8 bases short, with 17 bases between. The CDR3 has 14 amino acids. Time point meaning: sample taken at primary tumor resection. The clonotype was recovered from a male donor with early-stage non-small cell lung cancer. The chain recombines TRBV12-3 or TRBV12-4 with TRBJ1-2, with D tentatively TRBD1 (5 bases). The material sequenced was lung tumor tissue, taken at surgery. The CDR3 here is CASSSTGTRIGYTF. The CDR3 region has the DNA TGTGCCAGCAGTTCTACCGGGACTAGAATCGGCTACACCTTC.